A selection of T cell receptor beta chains follows, all from one sample in a study of vaccination and CD4 T cells after COVID-19. TCRdb itself ran the PCR reads through MiXCR, one entry per CDR3 protein. The sample contains under 30,000 distinct CDR3 sequences, about 49% of which appear only once. The sample consisted of CD4+ T cells from blood, taken about 7 months after SARS-CoV-2 vaccination. The receptors stem from a human donor who had recovered from COVID-19. The CDR3 runs from the conserved cysteine through the conserved F or W. A D gene is named only where the DNA matches it firmly. Part of the rows lack a size; the others show once, few, many or a class for expanded clones.

J gene	D gene	V gene	clone size	CDR3 protein	CDR3 DNA
TRBJ2-1	TRBD2	TRBV6-2/TRBV6-3	few	CASSLGGEYNEQFF	TGTGCCAGCAGTCTGGGGGGGGAGTACAATGAGCAGTTCTTC
TRBJ2-5	NA	TRBV15	NA	CATSMFQGSGETQYF	TGTGCCACCAGCATGTTTCAGGGTTCGGGAGAGACCCAGTACTTC
TRBJ1-1	NA	TRBV29-1	NA	CSVDTARTEAFF	TGCAGCGTTGATACAGCCCGCACTGAAGCTTTCTTT
TRBJ2-1	NA	TRBV18	NA	CASSPRLLAAANEQFF	TGTGCCAGCTCACCAAGATTACTAGCTGCAGCCAATGAGCAGTTCTTC
TRBJ2-6	NA	TRBV6-1	few	CASKPSGAGANVLTF	TGTGCCAGCAAGCCGTCGGGGGCCGGGGCCAACGTCCTGACTTTC
TRBJ2-3	NA	TRBV7-3	medium-sized	CASSLGSTDTQYF	TGTGCCAGCAGCTTAGGGAGCACAGATACGCAGTATTTT
TRBJ2-7	TRBD2	TRBV24-1	NA	CATSDLLAVPSYEQYF	TGTGCCACCAGTGACCTTCTAGCGGTGCCCTCCTACGAGCAGTACTTC
TRBJ2-7	NA	TRBV24-1	few	CATSDLNYEQYF	TGTGCCACCAGTGATTTGAACTACGAGCAGTACTTC
TRBJ1-1	TRBD1	TRBV7-9	NA	CASSQVQGPAFF	TGTGCCAGCAGCCAAGTACAGGGGCCAGCTTTCTTT
TRBJ2-1	TRBD2	TRBV7-3	NA	CASSKKPQREYINEQFF	TGTGCCAGCAGCAAGAAACCCCAGCGGGAGTATATCAATGAGCAGTTCTTC
TRBJ2-7	NA	TRBV6-1	few	CASNIDLLSSYEQYF	TGTGCCAGCAACATCGACCTTTTAAGCTCCTACGAGCAGTACTTC
TRBJ2-1	TRBD1	TRBV6-2/TRBV6-3	NA	CASSPTGGNYNEQFF	TGTGCCAGCAGCCCTACAGGGGGCAACTACAATGAGCAGTTCTTC
TRBJ1-2	TRBD1	TRBV6-5	few	CASSSQGAQALWGYTF	TGTGCCAGCAGTTCACAGGGGGCGCAGGCCCTCTGGGGCTACACCTTC
TRBJ2-5	NA	TRBV20-1	few	CSARDEALQETQYF	TGCAGTGCTAGAGATGAGGCCCTCCAAGAGACCCAGTACTTC
TRBJ2-7	TRBD1	TRBV27	NA	CASSPGQGANEQYF	TGTGCCAGCAGTCCGGGACAGGGGGCTAACGAGCAGTACTTC
TRBJ2-3	NA	TRBV7-2	NA	CASSSLGATQYF	TGTGCCAGCAGCTCCTTAGGAGCTACGCAGTATTTT
TRBJ2-3	TRBD2	TRBV7-8	NA	CASSPQRLAGVGDTQYF	TGTGCCAGCAGCCCCCAGCGACTAGCGGGAGTGGGAGATACGCAGTATTTT
TRBJ2-7	TRBD2	TRBV5-6	once	CASSFLAGGSYEQYF	TGTGCCAGCAGCTTTCTAGCGGGAGGATCTTACGAGCAGTACTTC
TRBJ2-2	TRBD2	TRBV6-1	few	CASSRLAVAGELFF	TGTGCCAGCAGTCGACTAGCGGTGGCCGGGGAGCTGTTTTTT
TRBJ2-2	NA	TRBV24-1	medium-sized	CATSDYRDTGELFF	TGTGCCACCAGTGATTACAGGGACACCGGGGAGCTGTTTTTT
TRBJ2-5	NA	TRBV27	NA	CASSFGYGETQYF	TGTGCCAGCAGTTTTGGGTATGGAGAGACCCAGTACTTC
TRBJ2-7	TRBD2	TRBV20-1	NA	CSARSSGRAFYEQYF	TGCAGTGCTAGATCGAGCGGGAGGGCCTTCTACGAGCAGTACTTC
TRBJ2-7	TRBD1	TRBV5-4	NA	CASSLVTGGIYEQYF	TGTGCCAGCAGCTTGGTAACAGGGGGCATCTACGAGCAGTACTTC
TRBJ2-2	NA	TRBV7-9	NA	CASSFLLLPSGELFF	TGTGCCAGCAGCTTCCTCCTTCTACCTTCCGGGGAGCTGTTTTTT